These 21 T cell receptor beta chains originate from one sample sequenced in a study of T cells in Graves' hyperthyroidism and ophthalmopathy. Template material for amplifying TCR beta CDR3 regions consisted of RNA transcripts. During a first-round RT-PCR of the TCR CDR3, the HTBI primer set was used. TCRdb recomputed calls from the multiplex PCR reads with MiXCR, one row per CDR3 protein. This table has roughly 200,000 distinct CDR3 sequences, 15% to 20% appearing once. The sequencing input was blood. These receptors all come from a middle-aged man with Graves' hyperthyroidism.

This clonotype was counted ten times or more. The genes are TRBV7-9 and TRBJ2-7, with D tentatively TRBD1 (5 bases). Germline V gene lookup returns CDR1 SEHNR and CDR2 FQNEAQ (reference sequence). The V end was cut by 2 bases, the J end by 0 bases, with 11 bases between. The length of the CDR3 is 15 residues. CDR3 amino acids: CASSLYSDSSYEQYF. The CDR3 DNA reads TGTGCCAGCAGCTTATATTCCGACAGCTCCTACGAGCAGTACTTC.

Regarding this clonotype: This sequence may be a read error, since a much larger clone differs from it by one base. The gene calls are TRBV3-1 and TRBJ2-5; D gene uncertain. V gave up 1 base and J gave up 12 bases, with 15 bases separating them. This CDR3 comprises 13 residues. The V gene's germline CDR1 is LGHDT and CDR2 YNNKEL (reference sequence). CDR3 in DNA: TGTGCCAGCAGCCAAGGGCGCCAGCAGGCCGAGTACTTC. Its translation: CASSQGRQQAEYF.

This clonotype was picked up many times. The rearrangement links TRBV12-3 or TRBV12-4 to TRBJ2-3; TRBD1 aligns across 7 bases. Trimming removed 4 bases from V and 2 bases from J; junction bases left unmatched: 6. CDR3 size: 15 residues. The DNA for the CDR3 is TGTGCCAGCAGTTCGAGACAGGGTCCCACAGATACGCAGTATTTT. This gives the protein CASSSRQGPTDTQYF.

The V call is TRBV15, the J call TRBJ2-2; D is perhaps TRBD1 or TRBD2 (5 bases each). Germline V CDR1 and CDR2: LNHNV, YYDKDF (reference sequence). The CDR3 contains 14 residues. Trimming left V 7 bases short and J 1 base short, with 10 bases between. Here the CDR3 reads CATKTGLNTGELFF. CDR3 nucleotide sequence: TGTGCCACCAAGACGGGGCTGAACACCGGGGAGCTGTTTTTT.

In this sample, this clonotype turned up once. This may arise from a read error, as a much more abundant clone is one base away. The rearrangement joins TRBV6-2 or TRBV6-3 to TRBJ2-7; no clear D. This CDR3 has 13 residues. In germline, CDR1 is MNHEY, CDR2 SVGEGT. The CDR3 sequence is CAGSYNPAYEQYF. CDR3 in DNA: TGTGCCGGCAGTTACAATCCAGCCTACGAGCAGTACTTC.

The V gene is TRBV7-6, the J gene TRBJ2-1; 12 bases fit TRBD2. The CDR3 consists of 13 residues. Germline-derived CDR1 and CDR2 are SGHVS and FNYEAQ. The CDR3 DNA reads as TGTGCTTCTAGCGGGAGGGGTTGGGATGAGCAGTTCTTC. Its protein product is CASSGRGWDEQFF.

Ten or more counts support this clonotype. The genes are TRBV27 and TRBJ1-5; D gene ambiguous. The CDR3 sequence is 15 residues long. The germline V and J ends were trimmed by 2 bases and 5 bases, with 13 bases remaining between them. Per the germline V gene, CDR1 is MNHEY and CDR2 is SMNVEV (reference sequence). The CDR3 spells CASSLNSDGDQPQHF. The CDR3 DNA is TGTGCCAGCAGTTTAAACTCGGATGGCGATCAGCCCCAGCATTTT.

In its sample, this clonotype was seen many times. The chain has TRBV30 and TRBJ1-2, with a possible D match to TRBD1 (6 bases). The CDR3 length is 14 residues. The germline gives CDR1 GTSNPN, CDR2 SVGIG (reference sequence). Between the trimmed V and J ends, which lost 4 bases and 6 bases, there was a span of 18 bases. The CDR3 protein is CAWNTDGGRHGYTF. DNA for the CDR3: TGTGCCTGGAACACTGACGGGGGGCGTCATGGCTACACCTTC.

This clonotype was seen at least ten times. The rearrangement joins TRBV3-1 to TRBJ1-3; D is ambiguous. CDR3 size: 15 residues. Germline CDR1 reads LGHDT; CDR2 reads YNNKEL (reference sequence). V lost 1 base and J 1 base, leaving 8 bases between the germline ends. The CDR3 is CASSQVQQSGNTIYF. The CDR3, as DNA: TGTGCCAGCAGCCAAGTTCAGCAGTCTGGAAACACCATATATTTT.

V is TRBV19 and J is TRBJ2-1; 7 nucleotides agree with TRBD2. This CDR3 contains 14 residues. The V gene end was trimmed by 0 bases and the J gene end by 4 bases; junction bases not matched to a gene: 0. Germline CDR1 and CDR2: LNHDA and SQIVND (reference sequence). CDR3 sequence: CASSIEGLYNEQFF. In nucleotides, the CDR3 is TGTGCCAGTAGTATAGAGGGACTATACAATGAGCAGTTCTTC.

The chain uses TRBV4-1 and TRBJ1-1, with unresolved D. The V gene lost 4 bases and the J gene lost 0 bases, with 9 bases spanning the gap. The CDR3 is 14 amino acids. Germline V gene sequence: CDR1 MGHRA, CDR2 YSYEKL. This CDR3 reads CASSLSGMNTEAFF. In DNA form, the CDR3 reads TGCGCCAGCAGCCTATCGGGGATGAACACTGAAGCTTTCTTT.

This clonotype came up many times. CDR3 DNA: TGTGCCATCAGTTCTACAGGGGCCTCCGGTGGAAACACCATATATTTT. It translates to CAISSTGASGGNTIYF. The V and J genes are TRBV10-3 and TRBJ1-3; the match to TRBD1 covers 7 bases. V was pared by 5 bases and J by 3 bases, with 10 bases of the junction left unmatched. The CDR3 is 16 amino acids. CDR1 and CDR2 from the germline V gene are ENHRY and SYGVKD.

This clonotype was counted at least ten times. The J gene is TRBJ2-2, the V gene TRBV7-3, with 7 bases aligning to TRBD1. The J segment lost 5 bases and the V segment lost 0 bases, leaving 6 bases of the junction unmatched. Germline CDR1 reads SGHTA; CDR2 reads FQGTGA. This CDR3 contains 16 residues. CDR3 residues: CASSLTRGPTTGELFF. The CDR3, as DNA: TGTGCCAGCAGCTTAACGAGGGGGCCGACGACCGGGGAGCTGTTTTTT.

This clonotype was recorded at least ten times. This CDR3 is CASSPDGSYGYTF. The CDR3 DNA reads as TGTGCCAGCTCACCCGACGGATCCTATGGCTACACCTTC. The chain carries TRBV18 and TRBJ1-2; the D is unclear. Trimming shortened V by 3 bases and J by 4 bases, and 9 bases separated the two germline ends. This CDR3 comprises 13 residues. Germline V CDR1 and CDR2: KGHSH, LQKENI. The full variable domain, in which reference TRBV18 and TRBJ1-2 provide the parts outside the CDR3, is NAGVMQNPRHLVRRRGQEARLRCSPMKGHSHVYWYRQLPEEGLKFMVYLQKENIIDESGMPKERFSAEFPKEGPSILRIQQVVRGDSAAYFCASSPDGSYGYTFGSGTRLTVV.

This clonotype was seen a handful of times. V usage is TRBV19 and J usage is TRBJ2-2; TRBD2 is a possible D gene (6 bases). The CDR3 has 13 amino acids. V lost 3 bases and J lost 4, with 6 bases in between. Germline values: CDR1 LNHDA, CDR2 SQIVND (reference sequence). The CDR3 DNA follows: TGTGCCAGTAGTATGGGGGGCACCGGGGAGCTGTTTTTT. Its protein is CASSMGGTGELFF.

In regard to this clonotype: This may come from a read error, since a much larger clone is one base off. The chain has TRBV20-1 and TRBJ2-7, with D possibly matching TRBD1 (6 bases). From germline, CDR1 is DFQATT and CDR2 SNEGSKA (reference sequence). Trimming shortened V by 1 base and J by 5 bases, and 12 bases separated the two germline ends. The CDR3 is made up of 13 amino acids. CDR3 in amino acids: CSARGGGQDEQYF. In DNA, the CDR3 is TGCAGTGCTAGAGGTGGGGGCCAGGACGAGCAGTACTTC.

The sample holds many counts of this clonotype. The CDR3 loop reads CASSQDPTAGVGKTQYF. CDR3 coding DNA: TGTGCCAGCAGCCAAGATCCAACAGCGGGGGTAGGAAAGACCCAGTACTTC. The chain uses TRBV3-1 and TRBJ2-5; 8 nucleotides agree with TRBD2. The CDR3 totals 17 residues. V was pared by 0 bases and J by 6 bases, with 12 bases of the junction left unmatched. Germline V lookup: CDR1 LGHDT, CDR2 YNNKEL (reference sequence).

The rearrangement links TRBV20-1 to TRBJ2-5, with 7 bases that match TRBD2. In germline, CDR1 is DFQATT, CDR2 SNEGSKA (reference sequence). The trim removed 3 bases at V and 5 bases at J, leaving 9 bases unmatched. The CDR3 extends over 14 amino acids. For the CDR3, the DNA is TGCAGTGCTAGGCTTGTGGGGGGGGGGGAGACCCAGTACTTC. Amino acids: CSARLVGGGETQYF.

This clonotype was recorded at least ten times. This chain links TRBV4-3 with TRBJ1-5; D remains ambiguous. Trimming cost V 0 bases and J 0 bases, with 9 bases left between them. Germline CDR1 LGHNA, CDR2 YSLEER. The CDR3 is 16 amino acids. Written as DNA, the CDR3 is TGCGCCAGCAGCCAAGACTCGAAAAATAGCAATCAGCCCCAGCATTTT. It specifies CASSQDSKNSNQPQHF.

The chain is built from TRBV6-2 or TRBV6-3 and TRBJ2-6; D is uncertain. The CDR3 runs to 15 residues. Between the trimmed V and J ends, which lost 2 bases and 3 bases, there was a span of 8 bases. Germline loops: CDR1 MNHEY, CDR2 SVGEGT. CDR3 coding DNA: TGTGCCAGCAGTTACCCCCCCTTTGGGGCCAACGTCCTGACTTTC. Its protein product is CASSYPPFGANVLTF.

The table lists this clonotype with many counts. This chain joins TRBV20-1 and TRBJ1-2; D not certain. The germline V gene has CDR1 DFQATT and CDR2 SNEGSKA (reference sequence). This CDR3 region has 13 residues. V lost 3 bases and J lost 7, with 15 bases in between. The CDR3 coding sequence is TGCAGTGCTAGTGAGGGCCTGACCTTTGGCTACACCTTC. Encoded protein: CSASEGLTFGYTF.